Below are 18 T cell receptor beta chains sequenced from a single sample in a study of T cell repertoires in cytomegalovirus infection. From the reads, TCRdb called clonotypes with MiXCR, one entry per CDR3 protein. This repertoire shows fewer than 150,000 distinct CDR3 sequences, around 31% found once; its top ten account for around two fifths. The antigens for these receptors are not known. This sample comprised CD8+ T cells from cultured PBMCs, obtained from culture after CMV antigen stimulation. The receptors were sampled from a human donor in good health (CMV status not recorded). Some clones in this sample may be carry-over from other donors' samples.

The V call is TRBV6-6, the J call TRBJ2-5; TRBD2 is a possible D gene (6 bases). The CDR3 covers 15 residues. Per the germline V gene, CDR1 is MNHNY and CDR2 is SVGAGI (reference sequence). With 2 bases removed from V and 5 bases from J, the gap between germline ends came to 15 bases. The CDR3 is CASSYVELAPETQYF. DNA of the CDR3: TGTGCCAGCAGTTACGTCGAACTAGCTCCGGAGACCCAGTACTTC.

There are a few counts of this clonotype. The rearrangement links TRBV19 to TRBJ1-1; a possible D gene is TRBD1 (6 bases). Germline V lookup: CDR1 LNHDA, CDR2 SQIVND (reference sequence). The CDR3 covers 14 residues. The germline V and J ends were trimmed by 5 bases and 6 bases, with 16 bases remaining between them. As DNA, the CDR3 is TGTGCCAGTAGTGCCCTCAGGGGCTCAGCTGAAGCTTTCTTT. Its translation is CASSALRGSAEAFF. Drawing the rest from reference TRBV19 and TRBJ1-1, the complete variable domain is DGGITQSPKYLFRKEGQNVTLSCEQNLNHDAMYWYRQDPGQGLRLIYYSQIVNDFQKGDIAEGYSVSREKKESFPLTVTSAQKNPTAFYLCASSALRGSAEAFFGQGTRLTVV.

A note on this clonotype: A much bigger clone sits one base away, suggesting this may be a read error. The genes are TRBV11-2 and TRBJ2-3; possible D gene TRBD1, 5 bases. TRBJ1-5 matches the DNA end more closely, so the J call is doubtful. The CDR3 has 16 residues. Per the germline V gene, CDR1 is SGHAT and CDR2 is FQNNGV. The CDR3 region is CASSARSGGRTDTQHF. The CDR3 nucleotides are TGTGCCAGCAGCGCCAGGTCCGGGGGACGCACAGATACGCAGCATTTT.

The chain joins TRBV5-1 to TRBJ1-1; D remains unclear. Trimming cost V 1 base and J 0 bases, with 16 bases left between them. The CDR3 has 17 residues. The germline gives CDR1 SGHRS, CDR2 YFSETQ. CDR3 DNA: TGCGCCAGCAGCTTGAGTTTTTCTACCCCAGTGAACACTGAAGCTTTCTTT. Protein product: CASSLSFSTPVNTEAFF.

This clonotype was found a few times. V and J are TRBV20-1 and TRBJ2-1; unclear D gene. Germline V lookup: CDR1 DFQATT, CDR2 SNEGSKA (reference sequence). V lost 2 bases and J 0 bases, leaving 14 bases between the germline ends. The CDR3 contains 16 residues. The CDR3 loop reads CSARRLTFSSYNEQFF. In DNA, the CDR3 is TGCAGTGCTAGACGCCTGACGTTTAGCTCCTACAATGAGCAGTTCTTC.

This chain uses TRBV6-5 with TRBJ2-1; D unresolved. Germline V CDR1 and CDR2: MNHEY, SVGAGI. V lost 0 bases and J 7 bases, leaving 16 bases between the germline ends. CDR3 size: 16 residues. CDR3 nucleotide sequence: TGTGCCAGCAGTTACTCTGCGATAGCCCTGGCTAATGAGCAGTTCTTC. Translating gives CASSYSAIALANEQFF.

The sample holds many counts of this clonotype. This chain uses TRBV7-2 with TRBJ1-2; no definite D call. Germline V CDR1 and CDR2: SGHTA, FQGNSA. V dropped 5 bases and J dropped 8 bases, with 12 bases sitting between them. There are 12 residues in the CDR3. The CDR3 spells CASSPRSSGYTF. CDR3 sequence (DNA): TGTGCCAGCAGCCCCAGATCTTCGGGCTACACCTTC.

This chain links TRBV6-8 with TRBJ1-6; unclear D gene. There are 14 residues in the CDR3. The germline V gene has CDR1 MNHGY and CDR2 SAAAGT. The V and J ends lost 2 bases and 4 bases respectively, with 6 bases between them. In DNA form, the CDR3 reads TGTGCCAGCAGTTACGGGAGTTATAATTCACCCCTCCACTTT. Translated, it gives CASSYGSYNSPLHF.

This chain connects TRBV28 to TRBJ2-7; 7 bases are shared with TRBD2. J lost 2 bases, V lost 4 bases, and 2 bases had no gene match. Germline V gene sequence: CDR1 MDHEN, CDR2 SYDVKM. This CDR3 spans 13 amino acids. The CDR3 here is CASSSGGTYEQYF. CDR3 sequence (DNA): TGTGCCAGCAGTTCGGGGGGTACCTACGAGCAGTACTTC. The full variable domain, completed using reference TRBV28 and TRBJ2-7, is DVKVTQSSRYLVKRTGEKVFLECVQDMDHENMFWYRQDPGLGLRLIYFSYDVKMKEKGDIPEGYSVSREKKERFSLILESASTNQTSMYLCASSSGGTYEQYFGPGTRLTVT.

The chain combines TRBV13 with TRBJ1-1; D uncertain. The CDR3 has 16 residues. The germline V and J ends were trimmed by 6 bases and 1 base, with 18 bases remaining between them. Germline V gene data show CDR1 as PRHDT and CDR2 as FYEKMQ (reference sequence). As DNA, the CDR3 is TGTGCCAGCAGTCAAACCGGGCCTATTCCGAACACTGAAGCTTTCTTT. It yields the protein CASSQTGPIPNTEAFF.

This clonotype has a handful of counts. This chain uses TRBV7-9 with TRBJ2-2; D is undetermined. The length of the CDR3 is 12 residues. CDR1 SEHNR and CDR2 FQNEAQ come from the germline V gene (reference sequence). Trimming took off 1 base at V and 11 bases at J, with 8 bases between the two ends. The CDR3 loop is CASSLGRGELFF. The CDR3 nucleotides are TGTGCCAGCAGCTTAGGTCGCGGAGAGCTGTTTTTT.

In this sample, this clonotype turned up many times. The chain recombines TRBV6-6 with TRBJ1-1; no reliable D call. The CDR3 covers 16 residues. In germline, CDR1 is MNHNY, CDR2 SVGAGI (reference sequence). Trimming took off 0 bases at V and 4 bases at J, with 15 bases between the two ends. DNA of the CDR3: TGTGCCAGCAGTTACTCGATTGTGTCCCAACGCACTGAAGCTTTCTTT. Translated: CASSYSIVSQRTEAFF.

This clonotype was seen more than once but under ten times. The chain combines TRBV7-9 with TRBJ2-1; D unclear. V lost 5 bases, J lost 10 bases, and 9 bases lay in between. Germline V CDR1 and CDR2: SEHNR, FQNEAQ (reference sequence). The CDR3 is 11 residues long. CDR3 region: CASSKGPEQFF. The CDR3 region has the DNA TGTGCCAGCAGCAAAGGACCCGAGCAGTTCTTC.

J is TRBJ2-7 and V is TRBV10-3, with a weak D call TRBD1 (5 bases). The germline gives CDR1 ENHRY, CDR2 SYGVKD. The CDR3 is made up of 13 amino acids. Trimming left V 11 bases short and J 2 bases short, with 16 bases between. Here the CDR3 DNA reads TGTGCCTCTACGGAGACAGAAACCTACGAGCAGTACTTC. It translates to CASTETETYEQYF.

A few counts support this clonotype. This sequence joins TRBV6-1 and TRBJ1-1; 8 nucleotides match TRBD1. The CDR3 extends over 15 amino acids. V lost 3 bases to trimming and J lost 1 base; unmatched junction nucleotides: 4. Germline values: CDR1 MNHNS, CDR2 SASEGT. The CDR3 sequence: CASSDWTGRNTEAFF. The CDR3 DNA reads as TGTGCCAGCAGTGACTGGACAGGGAGGAACACTGAAGCTTTCTTT.

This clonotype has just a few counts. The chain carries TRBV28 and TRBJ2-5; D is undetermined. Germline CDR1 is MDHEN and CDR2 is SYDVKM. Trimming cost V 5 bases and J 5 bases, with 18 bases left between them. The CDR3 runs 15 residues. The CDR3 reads CASSPSGTHSETQYF. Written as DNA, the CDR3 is TGTGCCAGCAGTCCCTCGGGCACACATTCGGAGACCCAGTACTTC.

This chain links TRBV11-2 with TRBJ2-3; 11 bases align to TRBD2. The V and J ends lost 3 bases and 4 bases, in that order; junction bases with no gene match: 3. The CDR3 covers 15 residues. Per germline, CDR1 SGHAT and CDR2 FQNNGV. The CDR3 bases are TGTGCCAGCAGCTTCCTAGCGGGGGGCTCAGATACGCAGTATTTT. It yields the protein CASSFLAGGSDTQYF.

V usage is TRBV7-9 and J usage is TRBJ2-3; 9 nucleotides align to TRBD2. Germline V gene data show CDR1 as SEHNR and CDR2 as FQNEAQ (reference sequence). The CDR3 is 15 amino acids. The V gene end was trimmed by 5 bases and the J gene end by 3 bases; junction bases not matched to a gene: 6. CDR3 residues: CASSRVLAGTDTQYF. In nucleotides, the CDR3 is TGTGCCAGCAGCCGTGTGCTAGCGGGGACAGATACGCAGTATTTT.